This is a list of T cell receptor beta chains from one sample in a study of blood T cell repertoires in COVID-19. Measured with immunoSEQ multiplex PCR; TCRdb has only the in-frame clones, and not every one. The sample yields around 240,000 clones, approximately 86% seen once. The source material was peripheral blood. These receptors came from a woman aged 25 to 45 who had recovered from COVID-19. The CDR3 runs from the conserved cysteine through the conserved F or W. The order of the fields is V gene, J gene, D gene, clone size, CDR3 protein, CDR3 DNA. A D gene is named only where the DNA matches it firmly. Some rows have no size entry. The others give once, few or many, or a class for an expanded clone.

v_call: TRBV5-1
j_call: TRBJ1-1
d_call: .
clone_size: .
cdr3_aa: CASSPDGPEAFF
cdr3_nt: TGCGCCAGCAGCCCCGATGGCCCGGAAGCTTTCTTT

v_call: TRBV2
j_call: TRBJ1-2
d_call: TRBD1
clone_size: .
cdr3_aa: CASSEAGGTGALYGYTF
cdr3_nt: TGTGCCAGCAGTGAAGCGGGTGGGACAGGAGCCCTCTATGGCTACACCTTC

v_call: TRBV4-1
j_call: TRBJ1-2
d_call: .
clone_size: .
cdr3_aa: CASSQDRQGNYGYTF
cdr3_nt: TGCGCCAGCAGCCAAGATCGCCAGGGGAACTATGGCTACACCTTC

v_call: TRBV5-1
j_call: TRBJ2-5
d_call: .
clone_size: .
cdr3_aa: CASSLATGIEETQYF
cdr3_nt: TGCGCCAGCAGCTTGGCCACAGGGATTGAAGAGACCCAGTACTTC

v_call: TRBV19
j_call: TRBJ2-2
d_call: .
clone_size: .
cdr3_aa: CATHPSGNTGELFF
cdr3_nt: TGTGCCACACATCCCTCAGGGAACACCGGGGAGCTGTTTTTT

v_call: TRBV4-2
j_call: TRBJ2-7
d_call: .
clone_size: once
cdr3_aa: CASSQVGSGNEQYF
cdr3_nt: TGTGCCAGCAGCCAAGTCGGGTCTGGTAACGAGCAGTACTTC

v_call: TRBV29-1
j_call: TRBJ2-5
d_call: .
clone_size: .
cdr3_aa: CSVSGLETQYF
cdr3_nt: TGCAGCGTTTCAGGGCTTGAGACCCAGTACTTC

v_call: TRBV2
j_call: TRBJ2-3
d_call: .
clone_size: .
cdr3_aa: CANLLFTSTDTQYF
cdr3_nt: TGTGCCAACCTATTATTTACTAGCACAGATACGCAGTATTTT

v_call: TRBV12-5
j_call: TRBJ2-1
d_call: .
clone_size: .
cdr3_aa: CASDNSETAYNEQFF
cdr3_nt: TGTGCTAGTGACAATTCGGAGACAGCCTACAATGAGCAGTTCTTC

v_call: TRBV4-2
j_call: TRBJ1-3
d_call: .
clone_size: .
cdr3_aa: CASSQLAGSSGNTIYF
cdr3_nt: TGTGCCAGCAGCCAACTTGCGGGGTCCTCTGGAAACACCATATATTTT

v_call: TRBV28
j_call: TRBJ2-5
d_call: .
clone_size: .
cdr3_aa: CASSSPPGISKETQYF
cdr3_nt: TGTGCCAGCAGTTCCCCGCCGGGAATCTCAAAAGAGACCCAGTACTTC

v_call: TRBV29-1
j_call: TRBJ2-1
d_call: .
clone_size: .
cdr3_aa: CSVEGPGRGYNEQFF
cdr3_nt: TGCAGCGTTGAAGGGCCGGGGCGGGGCTACAATGAGCAGTTCTTC

v_call: TRBV9
j_call: TRBJ2-1
d_call: .
clone_size: .
cdr3_aa: CASSVGGGYVDEQFF
cdr3_nt: TGTGCCAGCAGCGTTGGTGGGGGCTACGTGGATGAGCAGTTCTTC

v_call: TRBV18
j_call: TRBJ2-2
d_call: .
clone_size: .
cdr3_aa: CASSPRGPNTGELFF
cdr3_nt: TGTGCCAGCTCACCAAGGGGTCCGAACACCGGGGAGCTGTTTTTT

v_call: TRBV4-2
j_call: TRBJ2-7
d_call: .
clone_size: .
cdr3_aa: CASSQGAGYEQYF
cdr3_nt: TGTGCCAGCAGCCAGGGCGCGGGTTACGAGCAGTACTTC

v_call: TRBV7-2
j_call: TRBJ2-7
d_call: TRBD1
clone_size: .
cdr3_aa: CASRLGQGSYEQYF
cdr3_nt: TGTGCCAGCAGGTTGGGACAGGGCTCCTACGAGCAGTACTTC

v_call: TRBV3-1/TRBV3-2
j_call: TRBJ2-1
d_call: TRBD2
clone_size: .
cdr3_aa: CASSQNAGLRHHEQFF
cdr3_nt: TGTGCCAGCAGCCAAAACGCGGGACTAAGGCACCATGAGCAGTTCTTC

v_call: TRBV5-1
j_call: TRBJ1-1
d_call: .
clone_size: once
cdr3_aa: CASSLDPQGNTEAFF
cdr3_nt: TGCGCCAGCAGCTTGGACCCACAGGGGAACACTGAAGCTTTCTTT

v_call: TRBV14
j_call: TRBJ1-1
d_call: .
clone_size: .
cdr3_aa: CASSEAAGEGGEAFF
cdr3_nt: TGTGCCAGCAGTGAGGCGGCAGGGGAAGGTGGTGAAGCTTTCTTT

v_call: TRBV3-1/TRBV3-2
j_call: TRBJ1-2
d_call: .
clone_size: .
cdr3_aa: CASRGDSNYGYTF
cdr3_nt: TGTGCCAGCAGAGGGGACTCCAACTATGGCTACACCTTC

v_call: TRBV21-1
j_call: TRBJ1-1
d_call: .
clone_size: once
cdr3_aa: CASSKWGTSTVNTEAFF
cdr3_nt: TGTGCCAGCAGCAAGTGGGGAACCTCGACAGTGAACACTGAAGCTTTCTTT

v_call: TRBV12-3/TRBV12-4
j_call: TRBJ2-2
d_call: .
clone_size: few
cdr3_aa: CASSPKPWGELFF
cdr3_nt: TGTGCCAGCAGCCCAAAGCCCTGGGGGGAGCTGTTTTTT

v_call: TRBV5-1
j_call: TRBJ2-3
d_call: .
clone_size: .
cdr3_aa: CASSVGTGRADTQYF
cdr3_nt: TGCGCCAGCAGCGTCGGGACTGGGAGAGCAGATACGCAGTATTTT

v_call: TRBV2
j_call: TRBJ2-5
d_call: .
clone_size: .
cdr3_aa: CASTQAETQYF
cdr3_nt: TGTGCCAGCACTCAGGCGGAGACCCAGTACTTC

v_call: TRBV7-9
j_call: TRBJ2-5
d_call: .
clone_size: .
cdr3_aa: CASSLGRGTQYF
cdr3_nt: TGTGCCAGCAGTTTAGGGCGGGGGACCCAGTACTTC

v_call: TRBV11-1
j_call: TRBJ2-5
d_call: .
clone_size: .
cdr3_aa: CASSLGQQETQYF
cdr3_nt: TGTGCCAGCAGCTTAGGGCAGCAAGAGACCCAGTACTTC

v_call: TRBV9
j_call: TRBJ1-2
d_call: TRBD1
clone_size: .
cdr3_aa: CASSPGQGRQYNYGYTF
cdr3_nt: TGTGCCAGCAGCCCAGGACAGGGACGTCAATATAACTATGGCTACACCTTC

v_call: TRBV19
j_call: TRBJ2-5
d_call: TRBD2
clone_size: .
cdr3_aa: CASSIIAGGQETQYF
cdr3_nt: TGTGCCAGTAGTATTATAGCGGGGGGTCAAGAGACCCAGTACTTC

v_call: TRBV2
j_call: TRBJ2-7
d_call: TRBD2
clone_size: .
cdr3_aa: CASSQGLAGYEQYF
cdr3_nt: TGTGCCAGCTCGCAGGGACTAGCGGGTTACGAGCAGTACTTC

v_call: TRBV11-2
j_call: TRBJ2-1
d_call: TRBD1
clone_size: once
cdr3_aa: CASFGQGGDNEQFF
cdr3_nt: TGTGCCAGCTTCGGACAGGGGGGGGACAATGAGCAGTTCTTC

v_call: TRBV5-1
j_call: TRBJ1-1
d_call: .
clone_size: many
cdr3_aa: CASSSGSGDTEAFF
cdr3_nt: TGCGCCAGCAGTAGCGGCAGCGGAGACACTGAAGCTTTCTTT

v_call: TRBV5-8
j_call: TRBJ1-2
d_call: .
clone_size: .
cdr3_aa: CASSHRQSYGYTF
cdr3_nt: TGTGCCAGCAGCCACAGACAGTCCTATGGCTACACCTTC

v_call: TRBV24-1
j_call: TRBJ2-3
d_call: .
clone_size: once
cdr3_aa: CATSGGLGDTQYF
cdr3_nt: TGTGCCACCAGTGGGGGACTGGGAGATACGCAGTATTTT

v_call: TRBV3-1/TRBV3-2
j_call: TRBJ2-5
d_call: .
clone_size: .
cdr3_aa: CASSQDRGGGAYQETQYF
cdr3_nt: TGTGCCAGCAGCCAAGATCGAGGAGGGGGCGCGTACCAAGAGACCCAGTACTTC

v_call: TRBV6-4
j_call: TRBJ1-2
d_call: TRBD1
clone_size: .
cdr3_aa: CASRPGTANYGYTF
cdr3_nt: TGTGCCAGCAGACCCGGGACAGCTAACTATGGCTACACCTTC

v_call: TRBV7-9
j_call: TRBJ1-1
d_call: .
clone_size: .
cdr3_aa: CASSTTVEAFF
cdr3_nt: TGTGCCAGCAGCACGACAGTTGAAGCTTTCTTT

v_call: TRBV3-1/TRBV3-2
j_call: TRBJ2-5
d_call: TRBD2
clone_size: .
cdr3_aa: CASSQFERGGETQYF
cdr3_nt: TGTGCCAGCAGCCAATTTGAGCGGGGGGGAGAGACCCAGTACTTC

v_call: TRBV6-1
j_call: TRBJ2-1
d_call: .
clone_size: .
cdr3_aa: CASSEGARGNEQFF
cdr3_nt: TGTGCCAGCAGTGAAGGAGCGCGGGGCAATGAGCAGTTCTTC

v_call: TRBV5-1
j_call: TRBJ2-3
d_call: TRBD2
clone_size: .
cdr3_aa: CASSLGAGVTDTQYF
cdr3_nt: TGCGCCAGCAGCTTGGGGGCGGGGGTAACAGATACGCAGTATTTT

v_call: TRBV9
j_call: TRBJ2-1
d_call: .
clone_size: .
cdr3_aa: CASSPDNTDNEQFF
cdr3_nt: TGTGCCAGCAGCCCCGACAATACTGACAATGAGCAGTTCTTC

v_call: TRBV27
j_call: TRBJ2-1
d_call: TRBD2
clone_size: .
cdr3_aa: CASSLSPGLAGEQFF
cdr3_nt: TGTGCCAGCAGTTTATCGCCCGGACTAGCTGGTGAGCAGTTCTTC

v_call: TRBV7-9
j_call: TRBJ1-4
d_call: .
clone_size: .
cdr3_aa: CASSLQGSVSTNEKLFF
cdr3_nt: TGTGCCAGCAGCTTACAGGGAAGTGTGTCAACTAATGAAAAACTGTTTTTT

v_call: TRBV21-1
j_call: TRBJ2-2
d_call: .
clone_size: .
cdr3_aa: CASSKEPGTGLPGAGELFF
cdr3_nt: TGTGCCAGCAGCAAAGAACCCGGGACAGGGCTTCCAGGGGCCGGGGAGCTGTTTTTT

v_call: TRBV9
j_call: TRBJ2-1
d_call: .
clone_size: .
cdr3_aa: CASSARHSKDNEQFF
cdr3_nt: TGTGCCAGCAGCGCAAGACACTCAAAGGACAATGAGCAGTTCTTC

v_call: TRBV9
j_call: TRBJ1-3
d_call: .
clone_size: .
cdr3_aa: CASSGGLSGWDGNTIYF
cdr3_nt: TGTGCCAGCAGCGGGGGACTTTCCGGTTGGGATGGAAACACCATATATTTT

v_call: TRBV5-6
j_call: TRBJ2-7
d_call: .
clone_size: .
cdr3_aa: CASSLATVYEQYF
cdr3_nt: TGTGCCAGCAGCTTGGCCACGGTATACGAGCAGTACTTC

v_call: TRBV2
j_call: TRBJ1-2
d_call: .
clone_size: .
cdr3_aa: CASSDSGIYGYTF
cdr3_nt: TGTGCCAGCAGTGATTCCGGGATCTATGGCTACACCTTC

v_call: TRBV5-1
j_call: TRBJ1-2
d_call: .
clone_size: .
cdr3_aa: CASSLEGVGYTF
cdr3_nt: TGCGCCAGCAGCTTGGAAGGGGTCGGCTACACCTTC

v_call: TRBV10-1
j_call: TRBJ2-7
d_call: TRBD1
clone_size: .
cdr3_aa: CASSDPGQSHEQYF
cdr3_nt: TGCGCCAGCAGTGACCCGGGACAGAGCCACGAGCAGTACTTC

v_call: TRBV5-4
j_call: TRBJ1-6
d_call: .
clone_size: few
cdr3_aa: CASSPGRANSPLHF
cdr3_nt: TGTGCCAGCAGCCCCGGTCGCGCTAATTCACCCCTCCACTTT

v_call: TRBV9
j_call: TRBJ2-3
d_call: .
clone_size: .
cdr3_aa: CASSATSFSTDTQYF
cdr3_nt: TGTGCCAGCAGCGCTACGTCCTTCAGCACAGATACGCAGTATTTT

v_call: TRBV5-3
j_call: TRBJ2-2
d_call: TRBD1
clone_size: .
cdr3_aa: CARSHGPQTGGTGELFF
cdr3_nt: TGTGCCAGAAGCCACGGGCCCCAGACAGGGGGGACCGGGGAGCTGTTTTTT

v_call: TRBV13
j_call: TRBJ2-4
d_call: TRBD1
clone_size: .
cdr3_aa: CASSTRDSKRKLAKNIQYF
cdr3_nt: TGTGCCAGCAGCACCCGGGACAGCAAGAGGAAGCTAGCCAAAAACATTCAGTACTTC

v_call: TRBV5-1
j_call: TRBJ2-1
d_call: TRBD2
clone_size: .
cdr3_aa: CASSLVASGGGNEQFF
cdr3_nt: TGCGCCAGCAGCTTGGTAGCCAGCGGGGGGGGCAATGAGCAGTTCTTC

v_call: TRBV5-1
j_call: TRBJ2-5
d_call: TRBD1
clone_size: .
cdr3_aa: CASSAQQGAGETQYF
cdr3_nt: TGCGCCAGCAGCGCACAGCAGGGGGCAGGGGAGACCCAGTACTTC